The clone carrying this T cell receptor (beta chain) was observed a handful of times. Its antigen is not known. The CDR3 consists of 14 residues. Germline CDR1 reads MNHEY; CDR2 reads SVGEGT. V was clipped by 7 bases and J by 2 bases; unmatched bases: 5. This sample's TCRbeta library carried unique molecular identifier barcodes. TCRdb re-called the PCR reads through MiXCR, storing one row per CDR3 protein. The sample lists roughly 28,000 distinct CDR3 sequences, 15% to 20% occurring once. The data stem from a study of T-cell reconstitution after alpha-beta-depleted transplantation in children. Findings of the study overall: About two months after transplant, alpha-beta T cells reportedly came from several hundred expanded graft clones. Surviving recipient cells, namely T cells and thymic progenitors, were the source of high day-60 TCRbeta diversity in some patients. T-cell numbers and diversity, one year after transplant, stemmed largely from T cells that were newly produced.

Sequenced here: PBMCs, mostly from graft donor cells, sampled 60 days after TCRalphabeta/CD19-depleted stem cell transplant. The rearrangement uses TRBV6-2 or TRBV6-3 and TRBJ2-7; 10 bases align to TRBD1. The sequence derives from a male patient aged 2 to 9 who had a stem cell transplant for acute lymphoblastic leukemia, so the T cells may come from the graft donor. The DNA for the CDR3 is TGTGCCAGCATTACCGGGACAGGGGCCTACGAGCAGTACTTC. Translating gives CASITGTGAYEQYF.